This T cell receptor (beta chain) originates from a study of metastatic and nonmetastatic thyroid tumors (TCRdb year 2020). Concerning the study at large: The researchers compared repertoires between peripheral blood samples and tumor or nodule tissue samples from patients with malignant or benign thyroid disease.

The library was built by means of PCR. The sequencer listed for this sample is Illumina HiSeq 4000. High-throughput sequencing was used to profile the CDR3 region of the TCR beta-chain in every patient. The published analysis was carried out like this. The researchers built a classifier to tell apart papillary thyroid cancer patients with distant metastasis, based on CDR3 differences among clinicopathological groups. Repertoire diversity was assessed with the Shannon index, and tumor-blood repertoire similarity with the Morisita-Horn index. The public reads were reprocessed in TCRdb via fastp at Q25 and MiXCR, keeping in-frame beta chains. The V and J calls here are based on TCRdb, not the publication. Counted in this sample were 20,000 to 25,000 clones; roughly a third of them appeared once. Around an eighth of the sample comes from the top ten. Points the paper makes about the study in general: In both blood and tumor samples, malignant tumors were reported to have significantly higher TCR beta diversity than benign nodules.

According to the germline V gene, CDR1 reads SGHTA and CDR2 reads FQGNSA. The CDR3 spans 15 residues, from the cysteine through the phenylalanine. Kept here is only the CDR3 DNA, which spans 45 bases and is read in frame from base 1. Trimming takes 6 bases off V and 5 bases off J; junction bases not matched to a gene: 11. None of the patients had been given any treatment before thyroid surgery. Using T-cell receptor beta sequencing, the researchers looked back retrospectively at clinical samples from patients, gathered between about 2012 and 2018. This clone was counted at least ten times. Its antigen remains unidentified. No qualities accompany the bases; no much larger clone lies one base away.

The rearranged chain carries TRBV7-2 and TRBJ2-5; 8 of the junction bases match TRBD2. The sequenced material came from blood. The sequence derives from a female donor with papillary thyroid cancer or a benign thyroid nodule (not recorded which). Some clones in this sample may be carry-over from other donors' samples. The CDR3 region has the sequence CASRRLASSWETQYF. The sequenced DNA: TGTGCCAGCAGAAGACTAGCGTCCTCGTGGGAGACCCAGTACTTC.